This TCR beta chain comes out of a study of blood T cells in healthy people across ages. Between the trimmed V and J ends, which lost 4 bases and 11 bases, there was a span of 26 bases. This CDR3 is built from 16 residues. Germline V gives CDR1 MGHRA, CDR2 YSYEKL. The study drew donors from healthy Caucasian individuals in Russia aged roughly 6 to 95. Isolated PBMCs totaled at least 6.5 million in each sample. The authors ran a second PCR of about 6 to 12 cycles using a sample-barcoded 5' primer and a J-beta primer mix. MiXCR, applied by TCRdb to the 5' RACE reads, yields one record per CDR3 protein. The data show about 1 million distinct CDR3 sequences, under 45% seen once.

The TCR was taken from a woman aged 60-75 years in good health. The genes are TRBV4-1 and TRBJ2-5, with D perhaps TRBD1 (7 bases). The source material was blood. CDR3 coding DNA: TGCGCCAGCAGCCGTCTATCCGGCGGAGGGGGCAATGAGCAGTACTTC. Protein: CASSRLSGGGGNEQYF.